The subject of this entry is one TCR beta chain. The sample originates from a study of CD8 T cells in Susac syndrome. With random hexamers, reverse transcription was performed on about 0.5 to 1 ug of RNA. One entry per CDR3 protein results from TCRdb running MiXCR on the immunoSEQ multiplex PCR reads. The sample yields about 150,000 distinct CDR3 sequences, nearly 97% seen once. The V gene lost 5 bases and the J gene lost 6 bases, with 14 bases spanning the gap. Germline CDR1 and CDR2: MNHEY and SVGAGI. The CDR3 runs to 14 residues. The chain uses TRBV6-5 and TRBJ1-5; possibly TRBD1 for D (5 bases). The source material was CD4+ T cells from PBMCs. This clonotype was sampled from a human donor with Susac syndrome. The CDR3 coding sequence is TGTGCCAGCAGTCGTGGGACTAGGGGTCAGCCCCAGCATTTT. It yields the protein CASSRGTRGQPQHF.